This T cell receptor beta chain was sequenced during a study of beta chain features in type 1 diabetes. Across the study: The study found patients and healthy donors alike in age, gender and cell yields. General study points: Among patients with Type 1 diabetes, TCRB CDR3s were moderately but significantly shorter in every one of the four CD4+ subsets. Researchers could not determine here whether HLA type influences TCRB rearrangement.

With respect to this clone: Its target is not known.

The investigators reverse transcribed all of the isolated RNA, so they sequenced expressed TCRB transcripts. Reads from naive, central memory and regulatory T cell samples averaged about 3.9 million. Profiling relied on immunoSEQ multiplex PCR, and the TCRdb table lists in-frame clones only, not all of them. This sample yields a few hundred thousand clones, of which roughly 9.8% are seen a single time; roughly 0.54% belongs to the top ten. Germline lookup yields CDR1 LNHDA and CDR2 SQIVND (reference sequence). The V gene lost 9 bases and the J gene lost 3 bases, with 14 bases spanning the gap. This CDR3 comprises 13 residues.

This receptor was identified in a man aged 25-40 years with type 1 diabetes. The sample was central memory CD4+ T cells from blood. The chain combines TRBV19 with TRBJ1-2, with D tentatively TRBD1 (6 bases). The CDR3: CASLQGADYGYTF. CDR3 sequence (DNA): TGTGCCAGCTTACAGGGTGCAGACTATGGCTACACCTTC.